The clone carrying this T cell receptor (beta chain) has more than one count but fewer than ten. What it recognizes is unknown. This record comes from a study of spatial heterogeneity in lung cancer. Looking at the study overall: In raw reads, more than eight appearances on average were recorded for each unique TCR and UMI combination.

The study, taken as a whole, reports: TCRs found ubiquitously expanded in tumor appeared in blood more at resection than at follow-up.

There are 13 residues in the CDR3. The germline gives CDR1 DFQATT, CDR2 SNEGSKA (reference sequence). V lost 3 bases, J lost 8 bases, and 11 bases lay in between. Every TCR cDNA molecule bore a unique molecular identifier. TCRdb used MiXCR to reprocess the 5' RACE reads, holding one entry per CDR3 protein. The sample has around 98,000 distinct CDR3 sequences; 15% to 20% are singletons. Time point indicated: blood at routine non-recurrence follow-up after resection. TCRs were sequenced from unsorted whole RNA of tumor, nontumor lung or PBMC. The rearrangement links TRBV20-1 to TRBJ1-6; D uncertain. The source was PBMCs, collected at follow-up. This TCR came from a male donor with early-stage non-small cell lung cancer. The CDR3 coding sequence is TGCAGTGCTAGCCGTGGAGTAGATTCACCCCTCCACTTT. This encodes CSASRGVDSPLHF.